The entry below gives a single T cell receptor beta chain sequence along with its context. The target antigen is unknown. The data derive from a study of T cell repertoires in ileal Crohn's disease. Findings and limits, study-wide: Active smokers at surgery had more clonal expansions than non-smokers.

Germline CDR1 is SNHLY and CDR2 is FYNNEI. The CDR3 is 14 residues long. V was pared by 9 bases and J by 0 bases, with 12 bases between. The table came from immunoSEQ multiplex PCR; TCRdb's copy has only in-frame clones and leaves some out. The data contain several thousand clones, approximately 91% of them singletons. The sequencing sample was made of ileal tissue. The sequence was collected from an adult with Crohn's disease. The chain recombines TRBV2 with TRBJ2-1; possible D gene TRBD2, 6 bases. The CDR3 DNA follows: TGTGCCAGTTCGCGGGGTCTCTCCTACAATGAGCAGTTCTTC. Protein: CASSRGLSYNEQFF.